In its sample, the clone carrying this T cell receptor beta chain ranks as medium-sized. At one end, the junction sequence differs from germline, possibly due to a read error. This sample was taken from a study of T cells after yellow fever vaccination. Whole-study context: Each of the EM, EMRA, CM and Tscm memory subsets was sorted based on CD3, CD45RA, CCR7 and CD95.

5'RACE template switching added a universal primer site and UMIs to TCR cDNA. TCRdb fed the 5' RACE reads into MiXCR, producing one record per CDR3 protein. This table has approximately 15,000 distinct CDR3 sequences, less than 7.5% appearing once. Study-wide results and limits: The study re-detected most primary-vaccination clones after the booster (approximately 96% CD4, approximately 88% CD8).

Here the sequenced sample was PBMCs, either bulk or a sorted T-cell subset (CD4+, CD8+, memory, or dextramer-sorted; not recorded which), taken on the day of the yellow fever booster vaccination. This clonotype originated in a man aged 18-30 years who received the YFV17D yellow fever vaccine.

The CDR3 sequence is CASSPRTGSVDF. CDR3 coding DNA: TGTGCCAGCAGCCCCCGTACGGGGTCTGTTGACTTC. The chain recombines TRBV7-2 with TRBJ2-7, with D tentatively TRBD2 (5 bases). Germline V gene sequence: CDR1 SGHTA, CDR2 FQGNSA. The CDR3 is 12 residues long.